The clone carrying this TCR beta chain was seen only a few times. This record comes from a study of T cell repertoires in cytomegalovirus infection. TCRdb re-derived calls from the reads in MiXCR, one entry per CDR3 protein. The sample has 150,000 or so distinct CDR3 sequences, under 20% seen once; the top ten hold around 19%. Specimen: CD8+ T cells from PBMCs. The sequence derives from a human donor in good health (CMV status not recorded). Some clones in this sample may be carry-over from other donors' samples.

CDR3 in amino acids: CASSYEGPNQPQHF. CDR3 nucleotides: TGTGCCAGCAGCTATGAAGGTCCGAATCAGCCCCAGCATTTT. This chain links TRBV3-1 with TRBJ1-5; D not certain. Germline lookup yields CDR1 LGHDT and CDR2 YNNKEL (reference sequence). Deletions cut 5 bases from V and 4 bases from J, with 12 bases between. The CDR3 loop spans 14 amino acids.